These 3 T cell receptor beta chains originate from one sample sequenced in a study of blood T cell repertoires in COVID-19. Data came from immunoSEQ multiplex PCR; TCRdb stores just in-frame clones and leaves some out. The sample holds 200,000 to 300,000 clones, 88% seen once. The specimen was PBMCs or T cells enriched from blood (not recorded which). These receptors were taken from a woman between 40 and 55 years old with acute COVID-19.

V is TRBV7-2 and J is TRBJ2-5; D gene ambiguous. CDR3 length: 14 amino acids. Trimming shortened V by 1 base and J by 2 bases, and 8 bases separated the two germline ends. CDR1 and CDR2 (germline): SGHTA, FQGNSA. CDR3 sequence (DNA): TGTGCCAGCAGCTTAGTGCTCGGTCAAGAGACCCAGTACTTC. Its translation is CASSLVLGQETQYF.

The chain links TRBV18 to TRBJ2-1, with TRBD2 matching over 8 bases. Looked up from germline, CDR1 is KGHSH and CDR2 is LQKENI. The CDR3 is 16 amino acids. Unmatched junction bases numbered 6, after V lost 4 bases and J lost 1 base. The CDR3 coding sequence is TGTGCCAGCTCACTCTTCAGCGGGAGTTCCTACAATGAGCAGTTCTTC. Translating gives CASSLFSGSSYNEQFF. The full variable domain, with the rest looked up from reference TRBV18 and TRBJ2-1, is NAGVMQNPRHLVRRRGQEARLRCSPMKGHSHVYWYRQLPEEGLKFMVYLQKENIIDESGMPKERFSAEFPKEGPSILRIQQVVRGDSAAYFCASSLFSGSSYNEQFFGPGTRLTVL.

The chain carries TRBV29-1 and TRBJ1-2, with a weak D call TRBD1 (5 bases). There are 11 residues in the CDR3. V shed 4 bases and J shed 8 bases, with 11 bases lying between them. Germline values: CDR1 SQVTM, CDR2 ANQGSEA. The CDR3 DNA follows: TGCAGCGTTGTCAGGGCTGAGGGCTACACCTTC. As protein: CSVVRAEGYTF.